This TCR beta chain was observed in a study of blood T cell repertoires in COVID-19. Clones were sequenced by immunoSEQ multiplex PCR, and TCRdb holds only the in-frame ones, with some missing. The top ten clones hold 10% to 13% of a sample with 130,000 or so clones, about 90% of them seen once. The CDR3 is 15 residues long. With 5 bases clipped from V and 1 base from J, the junction kept 3 bases outside the gene matches. The germline gives CDR1 SNHLY, CDR2 FYNNEI. As regards this clone: The sample carries other DNA sequences with the same CDR3.

The receptor was derived from a man aged 55 to 70 with active or convalescent COVID-19. Specimen: peripheral blood. This chain uses TRBV2 with TRBJ2-1, with TRBD1 identical over 9 bases. The CDR3 region is CASSSGTGSYNEQFF. The CDR3 DNA follows: TGTGCCAGCAGTTCCGGGACAGGGTCCTACAATGAGCAGTTCTTC.